The source of this T cell receptor beta chain is a study of CD8 T cells in Susac syndrome. The germline V gene has CDR1 LNHDA and CDR2 SQIVND (reference sequence). The CDR3 spans 15 residues. Trimming cost V 7 bases and J 0 bases, with 13 bases left between them. The RNA, roughly 0.45 to 1 ug, was put through reverse transcription using random hexamers. TCRdb re-called the immunoSEQ multiplex PCR reads through MiXCR, storing one row per CDR3 protein. Of about 77,000 distinct CDR3 sequences listed, approximately 94% are singletons. The source material was CD4+ T cells from PBMCs. The chain carries TRBV19 and TRBJ2-1; D unresolved. This clonotype was obtained from a human donor with Susac syndrome. CDR3 amino acids: CASKLLESSYNEQFF. The CDR3 nucleotides are TGTGCCAGTAAATTACTGGAGAGCTCCTACAATGAGCAGTTCTTC. Together with reference TRBV19 and TRBJ2-1, the CDR3 gives the full variable domain: DGGITQSPKYLFRKEGQNVTLSCEQNLNHDAMYWYRQDPGQGLRLIYYSQIVNDFQKGDIAEGYSVSREKKESFPLTVTSAQKNPTAFYLCASKLLESSYNEQFFGPGTRLTVL.